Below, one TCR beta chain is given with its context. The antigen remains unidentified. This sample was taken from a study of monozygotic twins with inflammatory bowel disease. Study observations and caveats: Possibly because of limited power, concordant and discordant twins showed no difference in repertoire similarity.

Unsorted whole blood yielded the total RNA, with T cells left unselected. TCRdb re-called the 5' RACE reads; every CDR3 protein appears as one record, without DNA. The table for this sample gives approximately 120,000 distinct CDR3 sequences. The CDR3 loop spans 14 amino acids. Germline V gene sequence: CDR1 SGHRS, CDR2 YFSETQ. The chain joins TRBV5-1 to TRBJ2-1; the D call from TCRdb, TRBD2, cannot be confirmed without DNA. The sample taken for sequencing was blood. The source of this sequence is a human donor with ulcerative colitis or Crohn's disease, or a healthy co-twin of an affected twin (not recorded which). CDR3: CASSLGLARSEQFF.